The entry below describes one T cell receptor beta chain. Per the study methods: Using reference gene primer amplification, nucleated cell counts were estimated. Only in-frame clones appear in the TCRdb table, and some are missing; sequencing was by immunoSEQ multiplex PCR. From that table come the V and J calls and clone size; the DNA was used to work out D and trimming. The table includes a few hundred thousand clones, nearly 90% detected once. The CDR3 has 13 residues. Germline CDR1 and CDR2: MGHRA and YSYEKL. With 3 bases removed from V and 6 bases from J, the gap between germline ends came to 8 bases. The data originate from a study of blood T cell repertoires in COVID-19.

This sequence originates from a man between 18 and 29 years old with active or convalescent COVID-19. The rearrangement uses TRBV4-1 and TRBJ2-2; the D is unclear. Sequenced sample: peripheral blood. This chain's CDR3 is CASSHPGAGELFF. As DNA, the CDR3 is TGCGCCAGCAGCCATCCCGGTGCCGGGGAGCTGTTTTTT.